This passage covers 22 T cell receptor beta chains from one sample sequenced in a study of blood T cell repertoires in COVID-19. Produced via immunoSEQ multiplex PCR; TCRdb's table is partial and in-frame only. The sample consists of a few hundred thousand clones, about 90% of them appearing once. Sequenced material: PBMCs or T cells enriched from blood (not recorded which). These receptors were taken from a woman between 25 and 40 years old who had recovered from COVID-19.

The sample holds one count of this clone. The chain couples TRBV19 to TRBJ2-2; no definite D call. The V end was cut by 3 bases, the J end by 2 bases, with 7 bases between. Germline V gives CDR1 LNHDA, CDR2 SQIVND (reference sequence). The CDR3 has 14 amino acids. CDR3 bases: TGTGCCAGTAGTATTTCCACAAACACCGGGGAGCTGTTTTTT. It codes for CASSISTNTGELFF.

V and J are TRBV7-9 and TRBJ2-6; no definite D call. V lost 1 base to trimming and J lost 0 bases, with 7 bases between them. Germline loops: CDR1 SEHNR, CDR2 FQNEAQ (reference sequence). The CDR3 spans 16 residues. This chain's CDR3 is CASSLVSGSGANVLTF. CDR3 nucleotide sequence: TGTGCCAGCAGCTTAGTATCCGGCTCTGGGGCCAACGTCCTGACTTTC.

The rearrangement joins TRBV29-1 to TRBJ2-1; D might be TRBD1 (6 bases). The CDR3 is 13 residues long. Trimming took off 5 bases at V and 0 bases at J, with 8 bases between the two ends. CDR1 SQVTM and CDR2 ANQGSEA come from the germline V gene. CDR3 nucleotide sequence: TGCAGCGTTCGAGGGGGCTCCTACAATGAGCAGTTCTTC. The encoded protein is CSVRGGSYNEQFF.

This chain joins TRBV7-8 and TRBJ2-5; D might be TRBD2 (5 bases). V was clipped by 4 bases and J by 5 bases, with 17 bases between them. Germline CDR1 reads SGHVS; CDR2 reads FQNEAQ. The length of the CDR3 is 15 residues. CDR3 in DNA: TGTGCCAGCAGCTCTGAACCCGGAGGTTGGGAGACCCAGTACTTC. Its translation: CASSSEPGGWETQYF.

The chain carries TRBV5-1 and TRBJ2-7, with TRBD2 matching over 8 bases. Germline V gene data show CDR1 as SGHRS and CDR2 as YFSETQ. The CDR3 extends over 17 amino acids. Trimming took 0 bases from V and 3 from J; bases not matched to a gene: 11. In DNA form, the CDR3 reads TGCGCCAGCAGCTTGGCGGTAGCGGGGTCGGGAGTCTACGAGCAGTACTTC. Its translation: CASSLAVAGSGVYEQYF.

V and J are TRBV4-1 and TRBJ2-4; 7 bases align to TRBD1. This CDR3 region has 15 residues. V trimming: 4 bases; J trimming: 2 bases; junction bases outside the gene matches: 5. Germline values: CDR1 MGHRA, CDR2 YSYEKL. The CDR3 region has the DNA TGCGCCAGCAGCCCCGGGACAGTCACCAAAAACATTCAGTACTTC. This gives the protein CASSPGTVTKNIQYF.

V gene TRBV7-6 combines with J gene TRBJ2-3; D not certain. V was pared by 0 bases and J by 1 base, with 5 bases between. Germline loops: CDR1 SGHVS, CDR2 FNYEAQ. The CDR3 loop spans 14 amino acids. CDR3 in DNA: TGTGCCAGCAGCTTAGCGCAGGGCACAGATACGCAGTATTTT. It specifies CASSLAQGTDTQYF.

The chain carries TRBV28 and TRBJ2-1, with 7 bases fitting TRBD1. Trimming at V came to 9 bases and at J to 2 bases, leaving 7 bases not matched to a gene. The CDR3 loop spans 14 amino acids. Germline CDR1 is MDHEN and CDR2 is SYDVKM. CDR3 in amino acids: CASSPGQTYNEQFF. For the CDR3, the DNA is TGTGCCAGTTCACCGGGACAGACCTACAATGAGCAGTTCTTC.

This clone has a single count. The chain uses TRBV6-5 and TRBJ1-3; TRBD1 matches at 8 bases. Germline V lookup: CDR1 MNHEY, CDR2 SVGAGI. The junction had 6 bases not matched to a gene; V was cut back by 2 bases and J by 3 bases. CDR3 size: 16 residues. The CDR3 DNA is TGTGCCAGCAGTTACCAGACAGGGGATTTTGGAAACACCATATATTTT. Translating gives CASSYQTGDFGNTIYF.

This chain connects TRBV29-1 to TRBJ2-1; 9 bases fit TRBD2. Germline CDR1 is SQVTM and CDR2 is ANQGSEA. With V trimmed by 6 bases and J by 8 bases, 11 bases remained unmatched. CDR3 size: 14 residues. The CDR3 DNA reads as TGCAGCGTACAGCGGGGGGCCGATGGACATGAGCAGTTCTTC. This sequence encodes CSVQRGADGHEQFF.

V gene TRBV4-3 combines with J gene TRBJ1-2; a possible D gene is TRBD1 (5 bases). This CDR3 has 14 amino acids. CDR1 LGHNA and CDR2 YSLEER come from the germline V gene. V dropped 0 bases and J dropped 5 bases, with 10 bases sitting between them. The CDR3 loop reads CASSQDAGWYGYTF. The CDR3 bases are TGCGCCAGCAGCCAAGATGCAGGGTGGTATGGCTACACCTTC.

The V and J genes are TRBV28 and TRBJ1-2; 8 bases agree with TRBD1. The junction had 3 bases not matched to a gene; V was cut back by 5 bases and J by 7 bases. Germline CDR1 MDHEN, CDR2 SYDVKM. This CDR3 region has 12 residues. Written as DNA, the CDR3 is TGTGCCAGCAGTCGGACAGGGACTGGCTACACCTTC. Its protein product is CASSRTGTGYTF.

This chain links TRBV12-5 with TRBJ2-5; 7 nucleotides align to TRBD1. The germline V gene has CDR1 LGHNT and CDR2 FRNRAP. This CDR3 region has 15 residues. V trimming: 1 base; J trimming: 1 base; junction bases outside the gene matches: 3. The CDR3 reads CASGLGSGGQETQYF. CDR3 bases: TGTGCTAGTGGTTTGGGGTCAGGGGGCCAAGAGACCCAGTACTTC. Complete variable domain (other parts from reference TRBV12-5 and TRBJ2-5): DARVTQTPRHKVTEMGQEVTMRCQPILGHNTVFWYRQTMMQGLELLAYFRNRAPLDDSGMPKDRFSAEMPDATLATLKIQPSEPRDSAVYFCASGLGSGGQETQYFGPGTRLLVL.

This rearrangement joins TRBV19 to TRBJ2-2; 8 bases are shared with TRBD1. CDR1 is LNHDA, CDR2 SQIVND, per germline (reference sequence). The CDR3 length is 17 residues. V was clipped by 5 bases and J by 0 bases; unmatched bases: 8. The CDR3 here is CASSLRKQGANTGELFF. The CDR3 region has the DNA TGTGCCAGTAGTCTAAGAAAACAGGGGGCGAACACCGGGGAGCTGTTTTTT.

This clone appeared once. The chain links TRBV7-9 to TRBJ1-3; TRBD1 matches at 7 bases. This CDR3 region has 16 residues. Per the germline V gene, CDR1 is SEHNR and CDR2 is FQNEAQ (reference sequence). The J segment lost 2 bases and the V segment lost 5 bases, leaving 9 bases of the junction unmatched. The CDR3 DNA is TGTGCCAGCAGCCTGACGACAGGGCGTCCTGGAAACACCATATATTTT. Translated, it gives CASSLTTGRPGNTIYF.

The chain is built from TRBV28 and TRBJ1-5, with TRBD1 matching 9 bases. CDR1 is MDHEN and CDR2 is SYDVKM in the germline V gene. The J segment lost 6 bases and the V segment lost 5 bases, leaving 5 bases of the junction unmatched. The CDR3 runs to 14 residues. The CDR3 region is CASSPTGGGQPQHF. Written as DNA, the CDR3 is TGTGCCAGCAGTCCAACAGGGGGCGGTCAGCCCCAGCATTTT. The entire variable domain, with the rest obtained from reference TRBV28 and TRBJ1-5, is as follows: DVKVTQSSRYLVKRTGEKVFLECVQDMDHENMFWYRQDPGLGLRLIYFSYDVKMKEKGDIPEGYSVSREKKERFSLILESASTNQTSMYLCASSPTGGGQPQHFGDGTRLSIL.

This sequence joins TRBV5-6 and TRBJ1-3; 10 positions agree with TRBD1. In germline, CDR1 is SGHDT, CDR2 YYEEEE. The CDR3 loop spans 16 amino acids. The V gene end was trimmed by 4 bases and the J gene end by 2 bases; junction bases not matched to a gene: 6. Here the CDR3 DNA reads TGTGCCAGCAGCCTTTCCGGGACAGGGGCTGGAAACACCATATATTTT. This codes for CASSLSGTGAGNTIYF.

The chain links TRBV27 to TRBJ1-6, with a weak D call TRBD1 (5 bases). The ends were cut back, 6 bases at V and 5 bases at J, with 17 bases in the middle. Germline-derived CDR1 and CDR2 are MNHEY and SMNVEV (reference sequence). The CDR3 is 16 amino acids. In DNA, the CDR3 is TGTGCCAGCAGGAGAAGGGGCAGTGACGATAATTCACCCCTCCACTTT. Translating gives CASRRRGSDDNSPLHF.

V is TRBV2 and J is TRBJ1-5, with a possible D match to TRBD1 (5 bases). Germline CDR1 and CDR2: SNHLY and FYNNEI. V was shortened by 6 bases and J by 7 bases, with 16 bases between the two germline ends. The CDR3 runs 14 residues. The DNA for the CDR3 is TGTGCCAGCAGGGAATCTGACAGTCACCAGCCCCAGCATTTT. Translating it yields CASRESDSHQPQHF.

As DNA, the CDR3 is TGTGCCAGCAGCGTAGGACTAGCGGGGACCCAAGAGACCCAGTACTTC. Protein sequence: CASSVGLAGTQETQYF. This chain uses TRBV9 with TRBJ2-5; TRBD2 matches 11 bases. Trimming cost V 0 bases and J 1 base; bases outside gene matches: 2. Germline V lookup: CDR1 SGDLS, CDR2 YYNGEE. This CDR3 spans 16 amino acids.

The CDR3 protein is CASSQPRSSEQFF. CDR3 coding DNA: TGTGCCAGCAGCCAACCCCGCAGTTCCGAGCAGTTCTTC. The chain couples TRBV3-1 (or the pseudogene TRBV3-2) to TRBJ2-1; D remains ambiguous. The germline CDR1 and CDR2 sequences are LGHDT and YNNKEL (reference sequence). Trimming left V 2 bases short and J 10 bases short, with 12 bases between. This CDR3 has 13 residues.

There are many counts of this clone. The V gene is TRBV5-5, the J gene TRBJ1-2, with D unclear. V was pared by 4 bases and J by 8 bases, with 9 bases between. The CDR3 spans 11 residues. Germline V gene sequence: CDR1 SGHKS, CDR2 YYEKEE (reference sequence). The CDR3 sequence is CASSSFGGYTF. Written as DNA, the CDR3 is TGTGCCAGCAGCAGCTTCGGGGGCTACACCTTC.